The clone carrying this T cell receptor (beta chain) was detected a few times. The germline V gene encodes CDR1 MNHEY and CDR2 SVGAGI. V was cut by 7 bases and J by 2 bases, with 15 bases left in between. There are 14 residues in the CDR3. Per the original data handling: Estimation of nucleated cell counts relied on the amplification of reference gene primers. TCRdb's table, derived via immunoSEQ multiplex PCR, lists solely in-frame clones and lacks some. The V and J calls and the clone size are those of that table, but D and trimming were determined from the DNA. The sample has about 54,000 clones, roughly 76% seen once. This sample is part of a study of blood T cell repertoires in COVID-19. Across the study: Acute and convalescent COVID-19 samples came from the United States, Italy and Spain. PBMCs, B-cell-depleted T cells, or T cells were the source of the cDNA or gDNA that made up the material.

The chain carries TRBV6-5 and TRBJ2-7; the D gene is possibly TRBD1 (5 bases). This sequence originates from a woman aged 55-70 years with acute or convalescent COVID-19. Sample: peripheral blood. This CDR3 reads CASTKSTGPYEQYF. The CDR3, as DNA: TGTGCCAGCACCAAGAGCACAGGCCCCTACGAGCAGTACTTC.